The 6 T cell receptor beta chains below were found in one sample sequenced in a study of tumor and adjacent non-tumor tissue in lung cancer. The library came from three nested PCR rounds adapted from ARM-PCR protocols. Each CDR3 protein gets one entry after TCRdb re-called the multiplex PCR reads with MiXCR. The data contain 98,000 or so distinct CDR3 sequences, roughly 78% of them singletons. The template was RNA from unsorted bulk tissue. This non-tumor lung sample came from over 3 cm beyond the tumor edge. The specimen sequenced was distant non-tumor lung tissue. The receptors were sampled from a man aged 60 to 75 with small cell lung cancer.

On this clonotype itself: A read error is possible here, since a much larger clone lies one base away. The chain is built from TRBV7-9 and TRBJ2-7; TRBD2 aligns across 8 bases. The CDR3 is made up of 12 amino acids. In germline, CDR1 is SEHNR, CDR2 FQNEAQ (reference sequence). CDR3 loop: CTSSFSGTEQYV. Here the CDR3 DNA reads TGTACCAGCAGCTTTAGCGGGACCGAGCAGTACGTC.

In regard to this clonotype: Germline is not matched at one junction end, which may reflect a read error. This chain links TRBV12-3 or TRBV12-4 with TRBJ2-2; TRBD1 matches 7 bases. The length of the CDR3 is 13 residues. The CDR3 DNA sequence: TGTGCCAGCAGTTCACAGGGGAACATGGAGCTGTTTTTC. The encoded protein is CASSSQGNMELFF.

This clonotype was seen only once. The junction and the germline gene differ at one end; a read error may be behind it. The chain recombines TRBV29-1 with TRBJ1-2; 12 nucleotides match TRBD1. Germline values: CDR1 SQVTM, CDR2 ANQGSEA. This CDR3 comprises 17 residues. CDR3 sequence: CSVEDGTGGAFIYGYAF. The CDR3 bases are TGCAGCGTTGAGGACGGGACAGGGGGCGCGTTTATCTATGGCTACGCCTTC.

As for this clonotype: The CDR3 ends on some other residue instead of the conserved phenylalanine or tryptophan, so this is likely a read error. The CDR3 sequence: CASSLSGTADEQFS. Written as DNA, the CDR3 is TGCGCCAGTAGCTTGAGCGGTACCGCCGATGAGCAGTTCTCC. The V gene is TRBV5-1, the J gene TRBJ2-1, with D perhaps matching TRBD2 (5 bases). Germline values: CDR1 SGHRS, CDR2 YFSETQ. The CDR3 length is 14 residues.

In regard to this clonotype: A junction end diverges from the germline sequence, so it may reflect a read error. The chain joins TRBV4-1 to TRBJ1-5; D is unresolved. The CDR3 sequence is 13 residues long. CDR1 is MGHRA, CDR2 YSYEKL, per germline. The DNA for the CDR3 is TGCGCCAGCAGCCAGGGAATGTCTCAGCCCCAGTGTTTT. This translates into CASSQGMSQPQCF.

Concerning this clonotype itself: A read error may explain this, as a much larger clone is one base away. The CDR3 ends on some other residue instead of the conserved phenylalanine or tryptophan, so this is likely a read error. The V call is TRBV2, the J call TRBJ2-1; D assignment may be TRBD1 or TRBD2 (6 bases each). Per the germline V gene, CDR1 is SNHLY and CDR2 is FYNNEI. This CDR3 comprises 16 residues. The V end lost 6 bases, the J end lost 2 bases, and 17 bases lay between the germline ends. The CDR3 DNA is TGTGCCAGCAGGGCTCCGGGGGCTTCCACCTACAATGAGCAGTTCTTA. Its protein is CASRAPGASTYNEQFL.